What follows describes a single T cell receptor (beta chain). The PCR was carried out with 60 Vbeta primers and 13 Jbeta primers. Sequencing used immunoSEQ multiplex PCR; TCRdb keeps in-frame clones, though not all of them. Of 150,000 to 200,000 clones listed, about 82% were seen once; the top ten hold 0.77%. The sample is drawn from a study of cytomegalovirus exposure and HLA in healthy donors. The CDR3 runs 14 residues. Germline values: CDR1 SGHVS, CDR2 FQNEAQ. V was shortened by 5 bases and J by 3 bases, with 11 bases between the two germline ends. The rearrangement uses TRBV7-8 and TRBJ2-1; D possibly corresponds to TRBD2 (6 bases). What was sequenced was PBMCs. The sequence was collected from a young woman in good health and CMV-seronegative. CDR3 amino acids: CASSISGVYNEQFF. The CDR3 bases are TGTGCCAGCAGCATTAGCGGAGTCTACAATGAGCAGTTCTTC.